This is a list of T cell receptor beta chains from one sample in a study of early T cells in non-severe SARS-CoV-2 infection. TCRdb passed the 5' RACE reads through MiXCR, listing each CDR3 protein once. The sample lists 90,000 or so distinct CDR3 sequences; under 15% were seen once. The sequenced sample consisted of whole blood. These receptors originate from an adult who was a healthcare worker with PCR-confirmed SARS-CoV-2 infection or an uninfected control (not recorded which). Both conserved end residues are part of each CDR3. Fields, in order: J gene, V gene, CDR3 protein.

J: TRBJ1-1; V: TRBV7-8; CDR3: CASSLGLMAEAFF
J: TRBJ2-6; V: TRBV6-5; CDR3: CASSPSLSGANVLTF
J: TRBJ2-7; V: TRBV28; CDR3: CASSSRQAFKEQYF
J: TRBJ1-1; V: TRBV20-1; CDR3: CSAKATEAFF
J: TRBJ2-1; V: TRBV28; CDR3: CASSLPSRRDLEQFF
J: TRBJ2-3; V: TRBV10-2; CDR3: CASSEWEVRTDTQYF
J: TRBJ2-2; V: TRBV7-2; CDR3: CASSAGLATGELFF
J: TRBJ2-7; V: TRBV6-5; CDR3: CASSFALGPSEQYF
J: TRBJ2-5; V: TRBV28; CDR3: CASSFGGQKTQYF
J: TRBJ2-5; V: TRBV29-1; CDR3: CSVGPLTGIWWTQYF
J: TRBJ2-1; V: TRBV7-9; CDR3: CASSLGTSPNNEQFF
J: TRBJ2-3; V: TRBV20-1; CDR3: CSARRAGGTDTQYF
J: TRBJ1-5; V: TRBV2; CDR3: CASSYREGQPQHF
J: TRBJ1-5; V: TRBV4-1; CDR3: CASSQDRRSPQHF
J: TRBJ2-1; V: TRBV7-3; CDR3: CASSPGLAGAGYNEQFF
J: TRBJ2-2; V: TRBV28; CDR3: CASSSGQTGELFF
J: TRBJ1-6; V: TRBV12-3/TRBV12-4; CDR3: CASSPTSTGLTNSPLHF
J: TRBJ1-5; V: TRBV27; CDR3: CASSLSPGGGQPQHF
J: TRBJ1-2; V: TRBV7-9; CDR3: CASSSGQLNYGYTF
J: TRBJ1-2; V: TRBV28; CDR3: CASSPGEGFYGYTF
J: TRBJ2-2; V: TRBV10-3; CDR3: CATSREAGELFF
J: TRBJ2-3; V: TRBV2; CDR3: CASSVLGMTDTQYF
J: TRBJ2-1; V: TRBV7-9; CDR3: CASSLKNGDNEQFF
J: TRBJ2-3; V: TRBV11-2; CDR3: CASSLAGRVTDTQYF
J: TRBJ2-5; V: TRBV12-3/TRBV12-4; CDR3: CASSFGRATQYF
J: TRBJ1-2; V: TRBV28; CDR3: CASSLRVYGYTF
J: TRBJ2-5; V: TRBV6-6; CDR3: CASSPQGSETQYF
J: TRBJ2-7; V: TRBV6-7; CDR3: CALRGDNGSIYEQYF
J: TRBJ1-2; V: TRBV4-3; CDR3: CASSQYANYGYTF
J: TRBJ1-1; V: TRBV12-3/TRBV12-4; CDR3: CASSPGRPEAFF
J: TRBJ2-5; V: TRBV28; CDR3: CASQSGSQETQYF
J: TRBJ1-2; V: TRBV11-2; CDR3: CASSFSTGSSYTF
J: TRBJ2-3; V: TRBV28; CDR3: CASSLTPIVRTPRWPDTQYF
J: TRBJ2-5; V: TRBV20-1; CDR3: CSASRGRAGETQYF
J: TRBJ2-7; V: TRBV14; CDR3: CASSQLRDFVYEQYF
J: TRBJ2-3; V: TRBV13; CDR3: CASSSAGGAASTDTQYF
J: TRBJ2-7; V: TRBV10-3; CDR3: CAISGHDRTSTYEQYF
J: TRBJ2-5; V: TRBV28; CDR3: CASAPLAGQETQYF
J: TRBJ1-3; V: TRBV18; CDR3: CASSPPGHLNSGNTIYF
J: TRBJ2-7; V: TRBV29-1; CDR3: CSVGTSGNEQYF